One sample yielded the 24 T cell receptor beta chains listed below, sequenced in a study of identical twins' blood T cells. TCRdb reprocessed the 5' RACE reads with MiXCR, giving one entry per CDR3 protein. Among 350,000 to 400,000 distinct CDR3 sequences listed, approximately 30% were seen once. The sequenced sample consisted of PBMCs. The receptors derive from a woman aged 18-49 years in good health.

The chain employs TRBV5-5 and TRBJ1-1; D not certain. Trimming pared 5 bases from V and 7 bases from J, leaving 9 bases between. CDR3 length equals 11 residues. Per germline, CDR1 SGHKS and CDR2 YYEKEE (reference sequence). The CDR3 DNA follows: TGTGCCAGCAGTCGGGCATATGAAGCTTTCTTT. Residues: CASSRAYEAFF. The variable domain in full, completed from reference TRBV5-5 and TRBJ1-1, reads DAGVTQSPTHLIKTRGQQVTLRCSPISGHKSVSWYQQVLGQGPQFIFQYYEKEERGRGNFPDRFSARQFPNYSSELNVNALLLGDSALYLCASSRAYEAFFGQGTRLTVV.

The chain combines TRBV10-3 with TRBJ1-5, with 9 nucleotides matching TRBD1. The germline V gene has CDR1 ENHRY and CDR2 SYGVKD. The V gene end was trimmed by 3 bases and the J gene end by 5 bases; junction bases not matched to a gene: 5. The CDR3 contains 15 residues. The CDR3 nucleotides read TGTGCCATCAGTGAAAGGACAGGGGTAGATCAGCCCCAGCATTTT. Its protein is CAISERTGVDQPQHF.

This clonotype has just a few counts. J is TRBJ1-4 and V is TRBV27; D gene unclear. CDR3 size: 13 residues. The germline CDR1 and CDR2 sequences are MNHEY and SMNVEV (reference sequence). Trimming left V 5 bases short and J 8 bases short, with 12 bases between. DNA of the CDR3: TGTGCCAGCAGTGTAGGGAGGGTCGAAAAACTGTTTTTT. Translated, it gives CASSVGRVEKLFF.

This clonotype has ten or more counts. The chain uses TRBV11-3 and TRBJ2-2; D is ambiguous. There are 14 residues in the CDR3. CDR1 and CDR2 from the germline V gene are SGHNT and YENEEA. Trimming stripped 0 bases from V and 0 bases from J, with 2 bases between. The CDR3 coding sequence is TGTGCCAGCAGCTTAGATCCGAACACCGGGGAGCTGTTTTTT. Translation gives CASSLDPNTGELFF.

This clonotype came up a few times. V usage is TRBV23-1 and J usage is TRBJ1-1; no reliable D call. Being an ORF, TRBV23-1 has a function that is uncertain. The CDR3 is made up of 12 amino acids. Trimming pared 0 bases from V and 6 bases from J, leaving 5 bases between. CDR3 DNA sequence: TGCGCCAGCAGTCAATCGCGGGCTGAAGCTTTCTTT. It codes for CASSQSRAEAFF.

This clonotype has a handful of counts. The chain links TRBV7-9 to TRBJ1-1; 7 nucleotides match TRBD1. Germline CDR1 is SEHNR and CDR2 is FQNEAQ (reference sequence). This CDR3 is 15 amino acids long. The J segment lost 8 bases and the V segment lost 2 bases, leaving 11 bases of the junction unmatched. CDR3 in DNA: TGTGCCAGCAGCTTATCGACAGGGCCCTGGGTCGAAGCTTTCTTT. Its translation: CASSLSTGPWVEAFF.

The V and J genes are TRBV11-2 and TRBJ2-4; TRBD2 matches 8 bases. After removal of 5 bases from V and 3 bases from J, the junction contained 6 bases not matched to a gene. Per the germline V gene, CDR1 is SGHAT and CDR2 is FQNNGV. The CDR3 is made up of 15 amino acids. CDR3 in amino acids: CASSRGGSGKNIQYF. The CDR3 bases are TGTGCCAGCAGCCGGGGGGGTTCGGGCAAAAACATTCAGTACTTC.

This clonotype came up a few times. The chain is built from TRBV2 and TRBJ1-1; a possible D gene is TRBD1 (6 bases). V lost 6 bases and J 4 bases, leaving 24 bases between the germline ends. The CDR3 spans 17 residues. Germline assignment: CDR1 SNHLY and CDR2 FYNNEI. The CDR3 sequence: CASSEQGFGAGGTEAFF. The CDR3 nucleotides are TGTGCCAGCAGCGAACAGGGATTTGGGGCCGGAGGCACTGAAGCTTTCTTT. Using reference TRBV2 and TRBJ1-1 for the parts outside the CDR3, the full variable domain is EPEVTQTPSHQVTQMGQEVILRCVPISNHLYFYWYRQILGQKVEFLVSFYNNEISEKSEIFDDQFSVERPDGSNFTLKIRSTKLEDSAMYFCASSEQGFGAGGTEAFFGQGTRLTVV.

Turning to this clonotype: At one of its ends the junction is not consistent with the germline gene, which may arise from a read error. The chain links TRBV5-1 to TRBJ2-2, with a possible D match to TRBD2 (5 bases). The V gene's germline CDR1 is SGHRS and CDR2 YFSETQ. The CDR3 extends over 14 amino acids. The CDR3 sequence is CASSLGQNTGEPFF. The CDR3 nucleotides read TGCGCCAGCAGCTTGGGTCAGAACACCGGGGAGCCGTTTTTT.

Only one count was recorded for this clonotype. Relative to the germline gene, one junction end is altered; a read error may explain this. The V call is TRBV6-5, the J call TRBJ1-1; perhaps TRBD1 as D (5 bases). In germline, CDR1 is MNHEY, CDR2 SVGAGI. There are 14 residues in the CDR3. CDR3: CVSSYSRAGREAFF. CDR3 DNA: TGTGTCAGCAGCTACTCGAGGGCAGGGCGCGAAGCTTTCTTT.

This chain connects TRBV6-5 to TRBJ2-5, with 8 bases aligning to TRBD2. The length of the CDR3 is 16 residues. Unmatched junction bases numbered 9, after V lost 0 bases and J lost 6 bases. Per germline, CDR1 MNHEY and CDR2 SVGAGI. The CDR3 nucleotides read TGTGCCAGCAGTTACTCGAGCAGCGGGAGTTATAAGACCCAGTACTTC. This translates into CASSYSSSGSYKTQYF.

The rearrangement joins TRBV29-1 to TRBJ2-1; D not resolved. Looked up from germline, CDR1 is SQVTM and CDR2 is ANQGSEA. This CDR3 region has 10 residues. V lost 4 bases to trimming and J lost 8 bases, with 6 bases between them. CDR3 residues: CSVGSYEQFF. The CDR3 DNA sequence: TGCAGCGTTGGGAGCTATGAGCAGTTCTTC.

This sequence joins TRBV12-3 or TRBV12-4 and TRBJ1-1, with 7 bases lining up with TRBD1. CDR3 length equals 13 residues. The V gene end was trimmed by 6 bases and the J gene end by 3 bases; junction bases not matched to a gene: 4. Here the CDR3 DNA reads TGTGCCAGCAGCGGACAGGCGGACACTGAAGCTTTCTTT. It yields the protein CASSGQADTEAFF.

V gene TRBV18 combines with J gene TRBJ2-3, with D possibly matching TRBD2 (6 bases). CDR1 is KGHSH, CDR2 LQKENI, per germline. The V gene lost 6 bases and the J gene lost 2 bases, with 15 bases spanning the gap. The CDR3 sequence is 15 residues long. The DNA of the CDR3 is TGTGCCAGCTCCACGCCCGGGACTGTCACAGATACGCAGTATTTT. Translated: CASSTPGTVTDTQYF.

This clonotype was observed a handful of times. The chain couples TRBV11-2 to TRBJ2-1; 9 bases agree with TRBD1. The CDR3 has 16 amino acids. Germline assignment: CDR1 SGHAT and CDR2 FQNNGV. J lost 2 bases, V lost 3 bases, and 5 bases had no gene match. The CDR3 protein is CASSFTGGSTYNEQFF. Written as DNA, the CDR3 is TGTGCCAGCAGCTTTACAGGGGGCTCTACCTACAATGAGCAGTTCTTC.

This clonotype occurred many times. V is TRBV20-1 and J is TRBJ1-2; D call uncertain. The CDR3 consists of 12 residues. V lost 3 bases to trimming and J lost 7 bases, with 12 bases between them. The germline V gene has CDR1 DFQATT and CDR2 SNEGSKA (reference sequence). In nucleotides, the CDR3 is TGCAGTGCTAGTCGGGGTTCATCTGGCTACACCTTC. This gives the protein CSASRGSSGYTF.

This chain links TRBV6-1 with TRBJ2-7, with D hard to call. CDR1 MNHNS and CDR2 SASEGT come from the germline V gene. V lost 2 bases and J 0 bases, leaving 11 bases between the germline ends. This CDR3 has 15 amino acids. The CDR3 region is CASSETAESSYEQYF. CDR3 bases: TGTGCCAGCAGTGAAACAGCCGAGAGCTCCTACGAGCAGTACTTC.

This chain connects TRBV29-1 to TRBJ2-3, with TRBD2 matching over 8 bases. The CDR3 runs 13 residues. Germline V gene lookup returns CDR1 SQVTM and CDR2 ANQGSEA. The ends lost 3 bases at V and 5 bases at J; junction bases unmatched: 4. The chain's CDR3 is CSVDRGGRDTQYF. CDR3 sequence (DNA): TGCAGCGTTGACCGGGGGGGGAGAGATACGCAGTATTTT.

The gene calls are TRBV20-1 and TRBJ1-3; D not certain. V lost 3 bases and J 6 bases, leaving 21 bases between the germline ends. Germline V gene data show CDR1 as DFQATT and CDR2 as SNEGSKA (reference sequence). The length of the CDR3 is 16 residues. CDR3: CSASSQPGPGKNTIYF. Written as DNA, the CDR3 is TGCAGTGCTAGTTCACAGCCGGGCCCGGGAAAAAACACCATATATTTT.

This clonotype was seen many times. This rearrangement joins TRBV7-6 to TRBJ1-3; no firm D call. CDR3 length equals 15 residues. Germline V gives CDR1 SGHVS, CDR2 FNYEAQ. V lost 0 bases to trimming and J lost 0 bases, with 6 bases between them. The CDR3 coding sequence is TGTGCCAGCAGCTTAGCTCTGGGCTCTGGAAACACCATATATTTT. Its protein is CASSLALGSGNTIYF.

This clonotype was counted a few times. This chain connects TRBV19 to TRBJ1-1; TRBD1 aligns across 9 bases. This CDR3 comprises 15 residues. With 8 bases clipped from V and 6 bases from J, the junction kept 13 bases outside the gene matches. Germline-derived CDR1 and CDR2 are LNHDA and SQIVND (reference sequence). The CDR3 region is CASAQWGTGLPEAFF. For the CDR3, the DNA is TGTGCCAGTGCCCAATGGGGGACAGGGCTACCTGAAGCTTTCTTT.

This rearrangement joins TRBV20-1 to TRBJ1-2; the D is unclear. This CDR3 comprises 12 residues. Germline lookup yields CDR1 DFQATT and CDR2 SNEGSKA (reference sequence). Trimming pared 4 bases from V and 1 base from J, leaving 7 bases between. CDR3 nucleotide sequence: TGCAGTGCTACACGGGGTAACTATGGCTACACCTTC. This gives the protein CSATRGNYGYTF.

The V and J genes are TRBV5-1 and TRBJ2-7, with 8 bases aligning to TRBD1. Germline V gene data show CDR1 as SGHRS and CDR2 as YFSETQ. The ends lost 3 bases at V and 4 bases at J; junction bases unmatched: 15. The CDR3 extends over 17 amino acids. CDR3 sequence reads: CASSSDLNRQGRYEQYF. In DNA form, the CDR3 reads TGCGCCAGCAGCTCAGACCTAAATAGACAGGGGCGATACGAGCAGTACTTC.

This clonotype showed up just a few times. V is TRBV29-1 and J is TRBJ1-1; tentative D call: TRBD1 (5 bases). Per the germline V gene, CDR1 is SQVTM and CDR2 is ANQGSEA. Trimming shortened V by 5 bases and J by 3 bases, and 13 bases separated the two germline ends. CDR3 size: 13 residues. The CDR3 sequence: CSVLGQGYTEAFF. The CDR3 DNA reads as TGCAGCGTTTTAGGGCAGGGCTACACTGAAGCTTTCTTT.